Described below is a single T cell receptor (beta chain) sequence and its context. Its antigen is unknown. These data originate in a study of neoadjuvant anti-PD-1 for oral cavity cancer. Study-wide context: Non-progressing patients received a fourth nivolumab dose near day 43, then surgery on days 50-56. Study findings and constraints: Post-nivolumab, blood T cell clonality was significantly elevated in non-responders. TCR analyses covered only a few patients per response group.

TCRdb's copy holds only in-frame clones and misses some; the assay was immunoSEQ multiplex PCR. The sample has 15,000 to 20,000 clones, around 72% seen once. The germline gives CDR1 MNHEY, CDR2 SMNVEV (reference sequence). CDR3 size: 15 residues. The J segment lost 5 bases and the V segment lost 5 bases, leaving 4 bases of the junction unmatched. The TCR sequence derives from a person aged 35 to 85 with oral cavity squamous cell carcinoma. V usage is TRBV27 and J usage is TRBJ2-3, with TRBD2 matching over 13 bases. The input for sequencing was PBMCs, taken before nivolumab (anti-PD-1) treatment. The CDR3 DNA reads as TGTGCCAGCAGTCTAGGACTAGCGGGAGTAGATACGCAGTATTTT. This codes for CASSLGLAGVDTQYF.